Listed below are T cell receptor beta chains from one sample, sequenced in a study of blood T cell repertoires in COVID-19. Using immunoSEQ multiplex PCR, the repertoire was profiled, and TCRdb retains in-frame clones only, with some absent. The profile shows more than 200,000 clones, more than 85% of them singletons. Sequencing input: peripheral blood. All receptors come from a woman aged 55-75 years with COVID-19, enrolled during active disease. The CDR3 runs from the conserved cysteine through the conserved F or W. Fields, in order: J gene, D gene, V gene, clone size, CDR3 length, CDR3 DNA, CDR3 protein. D genes are given only for firm matches. The size of a clone is reported for some rows only, either as once, few or many, or as a class for expanded clones.

J gene: TRBJ2-5
D gene: .
V gene: TRBV3-1/TRBV3-2
clone size: .
CDR3 length: 14
CDR3 DNA: TGTGCCAGCAGACAAGCAGTAAGGGTCGGGGCCCAGTACTTC
CDR3 protein: CASRQAVRVGAQYF

J gene: TRBJ1-1
D gene: .
V gene: TRBV14
clone size: .
CDR3 length: 17
CDR3 DNA: TGTGCCAGCAGCCAAGAAGTACGGGATATCTGGGGCACTGAAGCTTTCTTT
CDR3 protein: CASSQEVRDIWGTEAFF

J gene: TRBJ2-5
D gene: TRBD2
V gene: TRBV19
clone size: .
CDR3 length: 15
CDR3 DNA: TGTGCCAGTAGTCCACTAGCGGGAGGTGAGGAGACCCAGTACTTC
CDR3 protein: CASSPLAGGEETQYF

J gene: TRBJ2-1
D gene: TRBD2
V gene: TRBV11-2
clone size: .
CDR3 length: 17
CDR3 DNA: TGTGCCAGCAGCCCCTGGACTAGCGGGATCTCCTACAATGAGCAGTTCTTC
CDR3 protein: CASSPWTSGISYNEQFF

J gene: TRBJ1-3
D gene: .
V gene: TRBV30
clone size: .
CDR3 length: 14
CDR3 DNA: TGTGCCTGGAGTGTAACAGTATCTGGAAACACCATATATTTT
CDR3 protein: CAWSVTVSGNTIYF

J gene: TRBJ1-2
D gene: .
V gene: TRBV9
clone size: .
CDR3 length: 14
CDR3 DNA: TGTGCCAGCAGCCCCGACAGCCGGGGGTATGGCTACACCTTC
CDR3 protein: CASSPDSRGYGYTF

J gene: TRBJ2-1
D gene: .
V gene: TRBV28
clone size: .
CDR3 length: 13
CDR3 DNA: TGTGCCAGCAGTTCCAGCGGAGACAATGAGCAGTTCTTC
CDR3 protein: CASSSSGDNEQFF

J gene: TRBJ2-7
D gene: .
V gene: TRBV28
clone size: .
CDR3 length: 15
CDR3 DNA: TGTGCCAGCAGCAACAGGGTCCCCCAACTGTACGAGCAGTACTTC
CDR3 protein: CASSNRVPQLYEQYF

J gene: TRBJ2-1
D gene: TRBD2
V gene: TRBV27
clone size: .
CDR3 length: 22
CDR3 DNA: TGTGCCAGCAGTAACCGGGACTTACTCGAGGGGAGGGGTCCGAGCTCCTACAATGAGCAGTTCTTC
CDR3 protein: CASSNRDLLEGRGPSSYNEQFF

J gene: TRBJ2-3
D gene: .
V gene: TRBV21-1
clone size: .
CDR3 length: 18
CDR3 DNA: TGTGCCAGCAGCAAGGTAAGGGACAGGGCGGTTAGGACAGATACGCAGTATTTT
CDR3 protein: CASSKVRDRAVRTDTQYF

J gene: TRBJ1-1
D gene: TRBD1
V gene: TRBV2
clone size: .
CDR3 length: 15
CDR3 DNA: TGTGCCAGCACCTTACTGACAGGGTCGAACACTGAAGCTTTCTTT
CDR3 protein: CASTLLTGSNTEAFF

J gene: TRBJ1-6
D gene: .
V gene: TRBV21-1
clone size: .
CDR3 length: 16
CDR3 DNA: TGTGCCAGCAGCTCCAGACAGGGGAGAGGTAATTCACCCCTCCACTTT
CDR3 protein: CASSSRQGRGNSPLHF

J gene: TRBJ2-3
D gene: .
V gene: TRBV2
clone size: .
CDR3 length: 14
CDR3 DNA: TGTGCCAGCAGTGTTCACAGGTCCACAGATACGCAGTATTTT
CDR3 protein: CASSVHRSTDTQYF

J gene: TRBJ2-1
D gene: .
V gene: TRBV6-5
clone size: .
CDR3 length: 13
CDR3 DNA: TGTGCCAGCAGTAGAGTCAGGGTCTATGAGCAGTTCTTC
CDR3 protein: CASSRVRVYEQFF

J gene: TRBJ2-4
D gene: TRBD2
V gene: TRBV3-1/TRBV3-2
clone size: .
CDR3 length: 13
CDR3 DNA: TGTGCCAGCAGCCCCCCTATAGCGGGGCCTCAGTACTTC
CDR3 protein: CASSPPIAGPQYF

J gene: TRBJ2-7
D gene: TRBD1
V gene: TRBV30
clone size: .
CDR3 length: 12
CDR3 DNA: TGTGCCTGGGGGGGACAGACCCACGAGCAGTACTTC
CDR3 protein: CAWGGQTHEQYF

J gene: TRBJ1-2
D gene: TRBD1
V gene: TRBV7-8
clone size: .
CDR3 length: 14
CDR3 DNA: TGTGCCAGCAGCTCACAGGGGGCGGCCTATGGCTACACCTTC
CDR3 protein: CASSSQGAAYGYTF

J gene: TRBJ2-3
D gene: .
V gene: TRBV19
clone size: .
CDR3 length: 15
CDR3 DNA: TGTGCCAGTAGCCCCGGCGGCGCCAGCACAGATACGCAGTATTTT
CDR3 protein: CASSPGGASTDTQYF

J gene: TRBJ2-2
D gene: TRBD1
V gene: TRBV10-2
clone size: .
CDR3 length: 15
CDR3 DNA: TGCGCCAGCAGACCCCGGACAGGGACCACCGGGGAGCTGTTTTTT
CDR3 protein: CASRPRTGTTGELFF

J gene: TRBJ2-1
D gene: TRBD2
V gene: TRBV2
clone size: .
CDR3 length: 16
CDR3 DNA: TGTGCCAACCCCCTCGATCCCCCGGGGGGGTACAATGAGCAGTTCTTC
CDR3 protein: CANPLDPPGGYNEQFF

J gene: TRBJ1-5
D gene: TRBD1
V gene: TRBV7-9
clone size: few
CDR3 length: 15
CDR3 DNA: TGTGCCAGCAGCCCCGGACAGGTGGGGATGGGGGCCCAGCATTTT
CDR3 protein: CASSPGQVGMGAQHF

J gene: TRBJ1-2
D gene: .
V gene: TRBV5-1
clone size: few
CDR3 length: 13
CDR3 DNA: TGCGCCAGCAGCTGGGACAAGTCCTATGGCTACACCTTC
CDR3 protein: CASSWDKSYGYTF

J gene: TRBJ2-5
D gene: .
V gene: TRBV12-3/TRBV12-4
clone size: .
CDR3 length: 12
CDR3 DNA: TGTGCCAGCAGTTTATTTCGAGAGACCCAGTACTTC
CDR3 protein: CASSLFRETQYF

J gene: TRBJ2-2
D gene: TRBD1
V gene: TRBV7-2
clone size: .
CDR3 length: 13
CDR3 DNA: TGTGCCAGCAGCCTACAGGGGCAAGGGGAGCTGTTTTTT
CDR3 protein: CASSLQGQGELFF

J gene: TRBJ1-5
D gene: TRBD1
V gene: TRBV3-1/TRBV3-2
clone size: .
CDR3 length: 14
CDR3 DNA: TGTGCCAGCAGCCAAACAGGGGCGAACCAGCCCCAGCATTTT
CDR3 protein: CASSQTGANQPQHF

J gene: TRBJ1-2
D gene: TRBD1
V gene: TRBV28
clone size: .
CDR3 length: 15
CDR3 DNA: TGTGCCAGCAGTCAGACGGGACAGGGGTACTATGGCTACACCTTC
CDR3 protein: CASSQTGQGYYGYTF

J gene: TRBJ1-1
D gene: .
V gene: TRBV18
clone size: .
CDR3 length: 13
CDR3 DNA: TGTGCCAGCTCAGGGGCAGGAGGGACTGAAGCTTTCTTT
CDR3 protein: CASSGAGGTEAFF

J gene: TRBJ1-1
D gene: TRBD1
V gene: TRBV7-8
clone size: .
CDR3 length: 15
CDR3 DNA: TGTGCCAGCAGCTTAACAGGGGGCGCGTTCACTGAAGCTTTCTTT
CDR3 protein: CASSLTGGAFTEAFF

J gene: TRBJ1-5
D gene: TRBD1
V gene: TRBV19
clone size: .
CDR3 length: 16
CDR3 DNA: TGTGCCAGTACCGGGACAGGGACTTCAAGCAATCAGCCCCAGCATTTT
CDR3 protein: CASTGTGTSSNQPQHF

J gene: TRBJ2-2
D gene: .
V gene: TRBV30
clone size: .
CDR3 length: 14
CDR3 DNA: TGTGCCTGGAGTGGGAGAGGGGGCACCGGGGAGCTGTTTTTT
CDR3 protein: CAWSGRGGTGELFF

J gene: TRBJ1-2
D gene: .
V gene: TRBV5-8
clone size: .
CDR3 length: 14
CDR3 DNA: TGTGCCAGCAGCTTGGAAGGTAGAGGCTATGGCTACACCTTC
CDR3 protein: CASSLEGRGYGYTF

J gene: TRBJ1-1
D gene: TRBD1
V gene: TRBV28
clone size: .
CDR3 length: 14
CDR3 DNA: TGTGCCAGCAGTTTATTGACAGGGAGGACTGAAGCTTTCTTT
CDR3 protein: CASSLLTGRTEAFF

J gene: TRBJ2-7
D gene: .
V gene: TRBV19
clone size: .
CDR3 length: 13
CDR3 DNA: TGTGCCAGTAGTATAGGGACAGCCTACGAGCAGTACTTC
CDR3 protein: CASSIGTAYEQYF

J gene: TRBJ1-6
D gene: TRBD1
V gene: TRBV18
clone size: .
CDR3 length: 17
CDR3 DNA: TGTGCCAGCTCACTTTACGGGACAGGGAGGCGAGATTCACCCCTCCACTTT
CDR3 protein: CASSLYGTGRRDSPLHF

J gene: TRBJ2-1
D gene: .
V gene: TRBV29-1
clone size: .
CDR3 length: 11
CDR3 DNA: TGCAGCGTTGGACAGACCAATGAGCAGTTCTTC
CDR3 protein: CSVGQTNEQFF

J gene: TRBJ1-6
D gene: .
V gene: TRBV2
clone size: once
CDR3 length: 15
CDR3 DNA: TGTGCCAGCATCCCCCCAGGAAAGCGGAATTCACCCCTCCACTTT
CDR3 protein: CASIPPGKRNSPLHF

J gene: TRBJ1-1
D gene: .
V gene: TRBV12-3/TRBV12-4
clone size: .
CDR3 length: 13
CDR3 DNA: TGTGCCAGCAGGGCCAGAATGAACACTGAAGCTTTCTTT
CDR3 protein: CASRARMNTEAFF

J gene: TRBJ2-7
D gene: TRBD2
V gene: TRBV3-1/TRBV3-2
clone size: .
CDR3 length: 16
CDR3 DNA: TGTGCCAGCAGCCAAGTGGCGGGAGGACCAGTCCACGAGCAGTACTTC
CDR3 protein: CASSQVAGGPVHEQYF

J gene: TRBJ1-4
D gene: TRBD1
V gene: TRBV28
clone size: .
CDR3 length: 14
CDR3 DNA: TGTGCCAGCAAACTTCGGGACAGAACAAAAAAACTGTTTTTT
CDR3 protein: CASKLRDRTKKLFF

J gene: TRBJ2-1
D gene: TRBD2
V gene: TRBV24-1
clone size: .
CDR3 length: 15
CDR3 DNA: TGTGCCACCAGTGATTCCTTGGGACTAGCGGGAGAGCAGTTCTTC
CDR3 protein: CATSDSLGLAGEQFF

J gene: TRBJ2-7
D gene: .
V gene: TRBV28
clone size: .
CDR3 length: 16
CDR3 DNA: TGTGCCAGCAGTCCCAGTGCCGCAGGGGAGAACGGCGAGCAGTACTTC
CDR3 protein: CASSPSAAGENGEQYF

J gene: TRBJ2-1
D gene: .
V gene: TRBV29-1
clone size: .
CDR3 length: 13
CDR3 DNA: TGCAGCGTTACGACGAGAGGTGGCGATGAGCAGTTCTTC
CDR3 protein: CSVTTRGGDEQFF

J gene: TRBJ1-6
D gene: .
V gene: TRBV30
clone size: .
CDR3 length: 12
CDR3 DNA: TGTGCCTGGACAGGGTTGAACTCACCCCTCCACTTT
CDR3 protein: CAWTGLNSPLHF

J gene: TRBJ2-1
D gene: TRBD1
V gene: TRBV7-8
clone size: .
CDR3 length: 14
CDR3 DNA: TGTGCCAGCAGCATCGGACAGGGGTCCAATGAGCAGTTCTTC
CDR3 protein: CASSIGQGSNEQFF

J gene: TRBJ2-2
D gene: TRBD2
V gene: TRBV5-5
clone size: .
CDR3 length: 15
CDR3 DNA: TGTGCCAGCAGCTTAGCGGGAGGGCTTACCGGGGAGCTGTTTTTT
CDR3 protein: CASSLAGGLTGELFF

J gene: TRBJ1-1
D gene: .
V gene: TRBV28
clone size: .
CDR3 length: 12
CDR3 DNA: TGTGCCAGCAGTTTACCGAGACTTGAAGCTTTCTTT
CDR3 protein: CASSLPRLEAFF

J gene: TRBJ1-5
D gene: .
V gene: TRBV7-3
clone size: once
CDR3 length: 13
CDR3 DNA: TGTGCCAGCAGCTTAAGTAGGGGTCAGCCCCAGCATTTT
CDR3 protein: CASSLSRGQPQHF

J gene: TRBJ1-1
D gene: TRBD1
V gene: TRBV7-2
clone size: .
CDR3 length: 13
CDR3 DNA: TGTGCCAGCAGCCTCGACAGGGCCACTGAAGCTTTCTTT
CDR3 protein: CASSLDRATEAFF

J gene: TRBJ1-1
D gene: .
V gene: TRBV29-1
clone size: .
CDR3 length: 14
CDR3 DNA: TGCAGCGTTGCTTTCGTTCGGAGGAACACTGAAGCTTTCTTT
CDR3 protein: CSVAFVRRNTEAFF

J gene: TRBJ2-7
D gene: TRBD2
V gene: TRBV5-6
clone size: .
CDR3 length: 15
CDR3 DNA: TGTGCCAGCAGCCCCGGACTAGCGGGTTACTACGAGCAGTACTTC
CDR3 protein: CASSPGLAGYYEQYF

J gene: TRBJ2-1
D gene: TRBD2
V gene: TRBV7-3
clone size: .
CDR3 length: 13
CDR3 DNA: TGTGCCAGCAGCTTGGCTAGCGGGCTTGAGCAGTTCTTC
CDR3 protein: CASSLASGLEQFF

J gene: TRBJ2-3
D gene: .
V gene: TRBV5-6
clone size: .
CDR3 length: 16
CDR3 DNA: TGTGCCAGCAGCTTGGGGAGCCGGGTCAGCACAGATACGCAGTATTTT
CDR3 protein: CASSLGSRVSTDTQYF

J gene: TRBJ1-6
D gene: TRBD1
V gene: TRBV27
clone size: .
CDR3 length: 14
CDR3 DNA: TGTGCCAGCAGTTTTGTGGACAGGGGTTCACCCCTCCACTTT
CDR3 protein: CASSFVDRGSPLHF

J gene: TRBJ1-2
D gene: TRBD1
V gene: TRBV5-4
clone size: once
CDR3 length: 14
CDR3 DNA: TGTGCCAGCAGCCGAGGGACAGCTAACTATGGCTACACCTTC
CDR3 protein: CASSRGTANYGYTF

J gene: TRBJ1-1
D gene: .
V gene: TRBV4-1
clone size: .
CDR3 length: 14
CDR3 DNA: TGCGCCAGCAGCGCCGACACCCGGAACACTGAAGCTTTCTTT
CDR3 protein: CASSADTRNTEAFF

J gene: TRBJ2-5
D gene: TRBD2
V gene: TRBV5-6
clone size: few
CDR3 length: 15
CDR3 DNA: TGTGCCAGCAGCTACGGACTAGCCTTACTCGAGACCCAGTACTTC
CDR3 protein: CASSYGLALLETQYF

J gene: TRBJ1-3
D gene: .
V gene: TRBV9
clone size: .
CDR3 length: 15
CDR3 DNA: TGTGCCAGCAGCTACCGGGACAACTCTGGAAACACCATATATTTT
CDR3 protein: CASSYRDNSGNTIYF

J gene: TRBJ2-5
D gene: TRBD2
V gene: TRBV6-2/TRBV6-3
clone size: few
CDR3 length: 14
CDR3 DNA: TGTGCCAGCAGTAAACCACTAGCGGGAGAGACCCAGTACTTC
CDR3 protein: CASSKPLAGETQYF

J gene: TRBJ2-1
D gene: TRBD2
V gene: TRBV9
clone size: once
CDR3 length: 15
CDR3 DNA: TGTGCCAGCAGCGCCGGGACTAGATCCTACAATGAGCAGTTCTTC
CDR3 protein: CASSAGTRSYNEQFF